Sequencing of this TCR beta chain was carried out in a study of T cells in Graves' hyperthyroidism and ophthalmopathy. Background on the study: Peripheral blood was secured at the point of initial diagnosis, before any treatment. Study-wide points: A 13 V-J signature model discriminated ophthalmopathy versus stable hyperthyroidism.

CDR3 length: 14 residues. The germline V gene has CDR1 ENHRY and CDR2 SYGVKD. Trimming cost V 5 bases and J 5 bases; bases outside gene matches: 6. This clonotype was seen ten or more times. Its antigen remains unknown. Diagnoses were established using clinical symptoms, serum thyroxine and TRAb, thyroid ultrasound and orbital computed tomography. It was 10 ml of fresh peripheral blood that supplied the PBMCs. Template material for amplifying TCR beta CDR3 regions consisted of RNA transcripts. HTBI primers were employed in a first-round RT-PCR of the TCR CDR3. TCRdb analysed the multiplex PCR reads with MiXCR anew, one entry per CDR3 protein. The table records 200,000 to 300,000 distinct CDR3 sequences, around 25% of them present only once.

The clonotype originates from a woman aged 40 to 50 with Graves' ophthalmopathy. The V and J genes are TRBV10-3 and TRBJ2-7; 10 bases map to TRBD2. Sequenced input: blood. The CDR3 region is CAISPSGSSDEQYF. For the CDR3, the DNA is TGTGCCATCAGTCCTAGCGGGAGTAGCGACGAGCAGTACTTC.